This T cell receptor (beta chain) was sequenced for a study of blood T cells in healthy people across ages. Alongside a J-beta primer mix, a sample-barcoded 5' primer served in a second PCR lasting roughly 6 to 12 cycles. Every cDNA molecule bore a tag from a template-switch adaptor containing 12 random nucleotides. Every sample returned 2.5 million or more CDR3-containing paired-end reads. Each CDR3 protein gets one entry after TCRdb re-called the 5' RACE reads with MiXCR. The table has about 640,000 distinct CDR3 sequences, roughly 50% seen once. Of note for this clonotype: Its specificity is unknown.

This CDR3 is 15 amino acids long. Germline V gene lookup returns CDR1 SGDLS and CDR2 YYNGEE. Trimming left V 2 bases short and J 5 bases short, with 16 bases between. Each sample provided at least 5 micrograms of extracted total RNA. Study-wide findings and caveats: Long-lived donors exceeded aged donors in naive CD4+ cells and diversity.

Specimen: blood. The V and J genes are TRBV9 and TRBJ2-5; a possible D gene is TRBD1 (5 bases). This TCR was sampled from a man between 60 and 75 years old in good health. CDR3 region: CASSVGAGPGETQYF. The CDR3 nucleotides read TGTGCCAGCAGCGTTGGGGCAGGCCCCGGGGAGACCCAGTACTTC.